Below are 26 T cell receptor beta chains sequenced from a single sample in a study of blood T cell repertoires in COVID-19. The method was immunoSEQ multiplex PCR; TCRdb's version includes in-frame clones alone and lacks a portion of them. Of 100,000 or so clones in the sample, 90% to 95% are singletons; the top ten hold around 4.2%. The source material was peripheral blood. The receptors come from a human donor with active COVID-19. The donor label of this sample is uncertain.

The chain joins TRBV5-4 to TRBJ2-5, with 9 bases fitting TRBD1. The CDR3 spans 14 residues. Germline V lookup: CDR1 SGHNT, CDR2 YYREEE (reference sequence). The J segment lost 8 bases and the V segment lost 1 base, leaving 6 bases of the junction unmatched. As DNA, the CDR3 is TGTGCCAGCAGCTTGCCACAGGGGGCTGGTACCCAGTACTTC. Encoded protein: CASSLPQGAGTQYF.

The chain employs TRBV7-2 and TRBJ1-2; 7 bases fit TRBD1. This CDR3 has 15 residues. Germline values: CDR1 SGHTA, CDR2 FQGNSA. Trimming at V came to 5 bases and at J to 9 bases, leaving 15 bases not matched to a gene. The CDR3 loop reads CASSPSRDRPRSYTF. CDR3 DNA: TGTGCCAGCAGCCCTTCCCGGGACAGACCTAGGAGCTACACCTTC.

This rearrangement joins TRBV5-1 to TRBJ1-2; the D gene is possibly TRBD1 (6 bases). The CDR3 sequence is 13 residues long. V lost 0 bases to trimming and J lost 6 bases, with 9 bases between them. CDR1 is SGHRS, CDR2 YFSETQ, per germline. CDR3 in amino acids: CASSLGTADGYTF. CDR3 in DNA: TGCGCCAGCAGCTTGGGGACAGCGGATGGCTACACCTTC.

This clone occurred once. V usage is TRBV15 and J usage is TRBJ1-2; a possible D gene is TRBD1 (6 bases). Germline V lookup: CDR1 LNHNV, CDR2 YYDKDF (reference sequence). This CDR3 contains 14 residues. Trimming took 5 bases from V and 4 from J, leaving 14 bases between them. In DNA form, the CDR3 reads TGTGCCACCAGCCCCGGGCAGGGGAGCTATGGCTACACCTTC. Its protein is CATSPGQGSYGYTF.

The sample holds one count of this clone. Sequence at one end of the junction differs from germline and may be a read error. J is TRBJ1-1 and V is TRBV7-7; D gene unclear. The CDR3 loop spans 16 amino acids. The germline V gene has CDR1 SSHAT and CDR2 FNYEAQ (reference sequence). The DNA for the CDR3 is TGTGCTAGCAGCCGCCCAGGAGGGAAAGGTTACACTGAAGCTTTCTTT. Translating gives CASSRPGGKGYTEAFF.

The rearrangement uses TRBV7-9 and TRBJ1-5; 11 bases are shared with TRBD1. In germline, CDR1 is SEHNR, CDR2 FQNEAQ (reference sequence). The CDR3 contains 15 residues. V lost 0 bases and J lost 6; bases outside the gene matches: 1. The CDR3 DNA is TGTGCCAGCAGCTTAGCGGGACAGGGGGTTCAGCCCCAGCATTTT. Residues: CASSLAGQGVQPQHF.

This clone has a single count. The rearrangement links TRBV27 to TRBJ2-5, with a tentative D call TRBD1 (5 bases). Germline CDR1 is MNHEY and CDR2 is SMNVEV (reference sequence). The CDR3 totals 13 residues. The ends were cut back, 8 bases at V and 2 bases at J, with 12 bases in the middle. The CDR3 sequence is CASRPGNQETQYF. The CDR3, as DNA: TGTGCCAGCCGGCCAGGGAATCAAGAGACCCAGTACTTC.

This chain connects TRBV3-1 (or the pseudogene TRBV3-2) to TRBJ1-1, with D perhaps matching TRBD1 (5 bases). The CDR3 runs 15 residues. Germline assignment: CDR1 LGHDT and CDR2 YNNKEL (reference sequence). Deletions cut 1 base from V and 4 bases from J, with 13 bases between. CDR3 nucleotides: TGTGCCAGCAGCCAAGTGGCGGGGGGAACCACTGAAGCTTTCTTT. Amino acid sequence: CASSQVAGGTTEAFF.

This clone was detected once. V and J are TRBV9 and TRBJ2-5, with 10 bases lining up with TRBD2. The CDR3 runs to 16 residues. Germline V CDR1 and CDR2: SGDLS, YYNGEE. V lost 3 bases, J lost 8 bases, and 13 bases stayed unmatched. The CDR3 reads CASSDVAGTSVRTQYF. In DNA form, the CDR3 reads TGTGCCAGCAGCGACGTAGCCGGGACTAGCGTACGAACCCAGTACTTC.

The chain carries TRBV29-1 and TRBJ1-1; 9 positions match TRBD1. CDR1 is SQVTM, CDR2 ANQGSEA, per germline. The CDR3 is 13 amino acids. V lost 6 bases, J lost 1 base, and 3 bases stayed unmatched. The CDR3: CSVGGQGNTEAFF. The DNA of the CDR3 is TGCAGCGTCGGGGGACAGGGGAACACTGAAGCTTTCTTT. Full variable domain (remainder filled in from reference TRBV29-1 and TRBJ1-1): SAVISQKPSRDICQRGTSLTIQCQVDSQVTMMFWYRQQPGQSLTLIATANQGSEATYESGFVIDKFPISRPNLTFSTLTVSNMSPEDSSIYLCSVGGQGNTEAFFGQGTRLTVV.

This chain's CDR3 is CAISGGGTGRGETQYF. The CDR3 region has the DNA TGTGCCATCAGCGGCGGGGGGACAGGGAGGGGAGAGACCCAGTACTTC. This chain connects TRBV10-3 to TRBJ2-5, with a possible D match to TRBD1 (9 bases). The germline CDR1 and CDR2 sequences are ENHRY and SYGVKD. V was shortened by 6 bases and J by 4 bases, with 21 bases between the two germline ends. The CDR3 has 16 amino acids.

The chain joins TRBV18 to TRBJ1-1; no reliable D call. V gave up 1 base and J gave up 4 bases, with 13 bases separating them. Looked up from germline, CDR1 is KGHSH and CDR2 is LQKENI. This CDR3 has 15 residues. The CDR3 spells CASSPLNNLFTEAFF. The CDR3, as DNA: TGTGCCAGCTCACCACTAAACAACCTTTTCACTGAAGCTTTCTTT.

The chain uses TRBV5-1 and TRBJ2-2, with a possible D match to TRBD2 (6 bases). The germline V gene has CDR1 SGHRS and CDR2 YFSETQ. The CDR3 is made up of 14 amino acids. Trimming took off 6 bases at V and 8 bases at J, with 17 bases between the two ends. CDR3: CASTPGTLGGELFF. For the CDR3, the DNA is TGCGCCAGCACCCCCGGGACTCTAGGGGGGGAGCTGTTTTTT.

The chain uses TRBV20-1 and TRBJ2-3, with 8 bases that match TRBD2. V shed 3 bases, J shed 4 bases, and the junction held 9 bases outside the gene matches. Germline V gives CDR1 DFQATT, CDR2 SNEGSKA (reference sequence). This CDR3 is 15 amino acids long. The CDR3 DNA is TGCAGTGCTAGTTTAGCGGGATTCCCCCCAGATACGCAGTATTTT. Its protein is CSASLAGFPPDTQYF.

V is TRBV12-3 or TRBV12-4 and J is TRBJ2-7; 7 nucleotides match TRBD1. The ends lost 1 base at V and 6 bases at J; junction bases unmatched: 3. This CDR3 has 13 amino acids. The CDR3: CASSLEQGLEQYF. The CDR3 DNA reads TGTGCCAGCAGTTTAGAACAGGGGCTCGAGCAGTACTTC.

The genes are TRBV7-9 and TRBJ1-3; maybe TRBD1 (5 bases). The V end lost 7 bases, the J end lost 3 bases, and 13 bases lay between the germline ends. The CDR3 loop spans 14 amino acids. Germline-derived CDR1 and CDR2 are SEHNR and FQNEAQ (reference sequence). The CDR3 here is CASKVGGVGNTIYF. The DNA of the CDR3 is TGTGCCAGCAAGGTGGGAGGGGTTGGAAACACCATATATTTT.

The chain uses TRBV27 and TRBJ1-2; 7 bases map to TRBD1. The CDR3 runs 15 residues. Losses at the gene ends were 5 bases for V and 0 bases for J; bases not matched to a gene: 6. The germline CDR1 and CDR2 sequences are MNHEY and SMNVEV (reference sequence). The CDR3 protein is CASSMTGKANYGYTF. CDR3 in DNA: TGTGCCAGCAGTATGACAGGGAAAGCTAACTATGGCTACACCTTC.

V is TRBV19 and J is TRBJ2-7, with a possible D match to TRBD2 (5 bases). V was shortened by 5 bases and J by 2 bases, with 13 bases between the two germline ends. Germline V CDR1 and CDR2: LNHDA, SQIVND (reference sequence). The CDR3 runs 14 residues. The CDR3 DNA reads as TGTGCCAGTAGTCGAGCGGCAGATACCTACGAGCAGTACTTC. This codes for CASSRAADTYEQYF.

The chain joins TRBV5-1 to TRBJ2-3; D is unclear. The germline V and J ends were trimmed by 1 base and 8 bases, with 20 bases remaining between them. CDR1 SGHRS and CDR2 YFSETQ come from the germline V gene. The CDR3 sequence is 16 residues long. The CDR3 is CASSLQATISSGTQYF. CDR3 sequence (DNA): TGCGCCAGCAGCTTGCAGGCTACAATAAGCTCCGGTACGCAGTATTTT.

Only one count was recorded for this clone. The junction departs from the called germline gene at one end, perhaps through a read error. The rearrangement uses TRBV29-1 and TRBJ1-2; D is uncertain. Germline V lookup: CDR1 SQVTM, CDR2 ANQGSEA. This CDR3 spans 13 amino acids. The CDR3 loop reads CSVEKHPISPLIF. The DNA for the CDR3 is TGCAGCGTTGAAAAGCATCCCATTAGCCCTTTAATCTTC.

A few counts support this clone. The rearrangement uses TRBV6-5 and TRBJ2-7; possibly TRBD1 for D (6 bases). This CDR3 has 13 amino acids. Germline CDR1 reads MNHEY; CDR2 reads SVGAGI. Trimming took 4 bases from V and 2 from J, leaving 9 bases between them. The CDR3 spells CASSFGTTYEQYF. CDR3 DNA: TGTGCCAGCAGTTTTGGGACAACCTACGAGCAGTACTTC.

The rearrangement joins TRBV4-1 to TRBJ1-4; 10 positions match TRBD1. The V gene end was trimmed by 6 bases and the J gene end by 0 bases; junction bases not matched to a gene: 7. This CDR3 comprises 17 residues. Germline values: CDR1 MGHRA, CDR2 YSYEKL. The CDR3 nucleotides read TGCGCCAGCAGTCCCCCCGGGACAGGGGCAACTAATGAAAAACTGTTTTTT. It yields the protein CASSPPGTGATNEKLFF.

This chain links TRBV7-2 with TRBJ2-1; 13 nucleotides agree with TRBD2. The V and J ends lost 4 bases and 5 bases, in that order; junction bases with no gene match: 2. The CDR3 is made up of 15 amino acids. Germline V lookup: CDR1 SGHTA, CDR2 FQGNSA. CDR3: CASSSGTSGNNEQFF. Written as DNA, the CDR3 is TGTGCCAGCAGCTCCGGGACTAGCGGGAACAATGAGCAGTTCTTC. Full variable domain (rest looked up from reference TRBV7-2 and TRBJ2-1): GAGVSQSPSNKVTEKGKDVELRCDPISGHTALYWYRQSLGQGLEFLIYFQGNSAPDKSGLPSDRFSAERTGGSVSTLTIQRTQQEDSAVYLCASSSGTSGNNEQFFGPGTRLTVL.

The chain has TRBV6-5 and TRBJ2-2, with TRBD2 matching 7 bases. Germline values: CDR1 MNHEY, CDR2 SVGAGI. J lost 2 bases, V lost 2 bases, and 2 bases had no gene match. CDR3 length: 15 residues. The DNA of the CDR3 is TGTGCCAGCAGTTACAGACTAGCTAACACCGGGGAGCTGTTTTTT. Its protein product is CASSYRLANTGELFF.

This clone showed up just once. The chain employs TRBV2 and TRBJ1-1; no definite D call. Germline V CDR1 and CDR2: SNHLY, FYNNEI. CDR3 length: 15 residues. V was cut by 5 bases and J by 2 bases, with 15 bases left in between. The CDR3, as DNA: TGTGCCAGCAGTCTCACCGGGGTGCAAAACACTGAAGCTTTCTTT. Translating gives CASSLTGVQNTEAFF.

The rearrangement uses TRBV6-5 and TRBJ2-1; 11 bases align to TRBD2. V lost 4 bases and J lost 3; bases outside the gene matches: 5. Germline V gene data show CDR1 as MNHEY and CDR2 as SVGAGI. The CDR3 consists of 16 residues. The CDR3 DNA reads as TGTGCCAGCAGTTTCACTAGCGGGAGAGGCTACAATGAGCAGTTCTTC. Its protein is CASSFTSGRGYNEQFF.